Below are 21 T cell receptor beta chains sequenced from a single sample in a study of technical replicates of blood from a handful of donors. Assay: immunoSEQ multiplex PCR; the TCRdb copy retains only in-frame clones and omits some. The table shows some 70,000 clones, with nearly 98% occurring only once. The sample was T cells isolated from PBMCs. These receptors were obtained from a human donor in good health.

The CDR3 here is CASSPSSGELFF. Here the CDR3 DNA reads TGTGCCAGCTCACCGTCATCCGGGGAGCTGTTTTTT. This rearrangement joins TRBV18 to TRBJ2-2; no firm D call. This CDR3 region has 12 residues. The V end lost 3 bases, the J end lost 6 bases, and 5 bases lay between the germline ends. Germline assignment: CDR1 KGHSH and CDR2 LQKENI.

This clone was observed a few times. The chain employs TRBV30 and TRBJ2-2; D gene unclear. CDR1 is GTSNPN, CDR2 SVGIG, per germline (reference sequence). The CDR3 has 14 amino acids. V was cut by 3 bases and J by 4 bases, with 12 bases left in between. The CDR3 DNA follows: TGTGCCTGGAGAATCGGGTTGACCACCGGGGAGCTGTTTTTT. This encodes CAWRIGLTTGELFF.

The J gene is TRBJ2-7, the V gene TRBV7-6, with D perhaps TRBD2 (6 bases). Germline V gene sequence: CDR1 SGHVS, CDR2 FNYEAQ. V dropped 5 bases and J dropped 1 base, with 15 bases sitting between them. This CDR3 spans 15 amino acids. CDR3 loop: CASSRRDFNSYEQYF. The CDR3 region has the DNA TGTGCCAGCAGCCGCAGGGACTTCAATTCCTACGAGCAGTACTTC. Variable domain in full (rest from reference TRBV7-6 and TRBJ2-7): GAGVSQSPRYKVTKRGQDVALRCDPISGHVSLYWYRQALGQGPEFLTYFNYEAQQDKSGLPNDRFSAERPEGSISTLTIQRTEQRDSAMYRCASSRRDFNSYEQYFGPGTRLTVT.

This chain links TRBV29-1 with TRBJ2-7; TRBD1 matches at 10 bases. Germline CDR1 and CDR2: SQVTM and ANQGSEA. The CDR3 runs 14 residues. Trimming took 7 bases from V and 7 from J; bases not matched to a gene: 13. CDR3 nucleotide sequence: TGCAGCGCCGAACTCCGGGACAGGGGAGTAGAGCAGTACTTC. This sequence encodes CSAELRDRGVEQYF.

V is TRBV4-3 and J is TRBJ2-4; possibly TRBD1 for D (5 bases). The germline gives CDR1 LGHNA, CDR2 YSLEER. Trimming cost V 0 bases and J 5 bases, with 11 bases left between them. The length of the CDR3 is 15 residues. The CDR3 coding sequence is TGCGCCAGCAGCCAAGATCCGTCAGGGCAAAACATTCAGTACTTC. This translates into CASSQDPSGQNIQYF.

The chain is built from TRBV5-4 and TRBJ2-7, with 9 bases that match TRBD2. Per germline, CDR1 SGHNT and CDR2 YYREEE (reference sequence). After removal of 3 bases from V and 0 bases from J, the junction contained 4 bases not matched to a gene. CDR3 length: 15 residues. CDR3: CASSSASGVSYEQYF. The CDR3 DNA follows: TGTGCCAGCAGCTCCGCTAGCGGGGTCTCCTACGAGCAGTACTTC.

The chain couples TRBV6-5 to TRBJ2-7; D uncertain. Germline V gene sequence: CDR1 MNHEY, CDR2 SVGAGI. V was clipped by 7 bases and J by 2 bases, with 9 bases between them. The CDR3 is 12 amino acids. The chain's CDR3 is CASKPTPYEQYF. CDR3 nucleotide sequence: TGTGCCAGCAAACCAACACCCTACGAGCAGTACTTC.

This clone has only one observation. The CDR3 loop is CASSQEATVSYEQYF. CDR3 nucleotide sequence: TGCGCCAGCAGCCAAGAAGCGACAGTTAGCTACGAGCAGTACTTC. The chain combines TRBV4-1 with TRBJ2-7; D is perhaps TRBD1 (5 bases). CDR3 size: 15 residues. The germline V gene has CDR1 MGHRA and CDR2 YSYEKL. The ends were cut back, 0 bases at V and 3 bases at J, with 12 bases in the middle.

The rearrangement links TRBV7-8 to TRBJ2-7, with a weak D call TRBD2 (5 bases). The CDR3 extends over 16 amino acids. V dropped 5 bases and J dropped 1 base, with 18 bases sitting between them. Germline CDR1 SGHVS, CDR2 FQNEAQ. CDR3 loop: CASSPPSLLGSYEQYF. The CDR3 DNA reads TGTGCCAGCAGCCCCCCTAGCTTATTGGGGTCCTACGAGCAGTACTTC.

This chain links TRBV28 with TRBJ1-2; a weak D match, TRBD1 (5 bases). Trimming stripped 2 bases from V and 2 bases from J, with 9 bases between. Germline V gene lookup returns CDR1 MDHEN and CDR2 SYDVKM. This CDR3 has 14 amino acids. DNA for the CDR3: TGTGCCAGCAGTTTAAAGACAGTAAACTATGGCTACACCTTC. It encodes CASSLKTVNYGYTF.

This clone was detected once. The chain's CDR3 is CASSLLGVNTEAFF. CDR3 sequence (DNA): TGTGCCAGCAGCTTATTAGGGGTGAACACTGAAGCTTTCTTT. This chain links TRBV7-8 with TRBJ1-1, with D possibly matching TRBD1 (5 bases). Between the trimmed V and J ends, which lost 2 bases and 0 bases, there was a span of 7 bases. This CDR3 contains 14 residues. Per the germline V gene, CDR1 is SGHVS and CDR2 is FQNEAQ. Drawing the rest from reference TRBV7-8 and TRBJ1-1, the complete variable domain is GAGVSQSPRYKVAKRGQDVALRCDPISGHVSLFWYQQALGQGPEFLTYFQNEAQLDKSGLPSDRFFAERPEGSVSTLKIQRTQQEDSAVYLCASSLLGVNTEAFFGQGTRLTVV.

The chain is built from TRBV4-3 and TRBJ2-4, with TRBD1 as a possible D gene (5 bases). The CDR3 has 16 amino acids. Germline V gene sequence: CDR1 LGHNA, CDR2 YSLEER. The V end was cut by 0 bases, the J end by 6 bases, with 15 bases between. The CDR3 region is CASSQEAGLGINIQYF. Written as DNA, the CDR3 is TGCGCCAGCAGCCAAGAAGCAGGGTTAGGGATAAACATTCAGTACTTC.

CDR3: CASSLGLASYNEQFF. The CDR3 coding sequence is TGTGCCAGCAGCTTAGGACTAGCCTCCTACAATGAGCAGTTCTTC. The genes are TRBV7-3 and TRBJ2-1; the match to TRBD2 covers 8 bases. Germline-derived CDR1 and CDR2 are SGHTA and FQGTGA. The CDR3 has 15 residues. The ends lost 2 bases at V and 0 bases at J; junction bases unmatched: 0.

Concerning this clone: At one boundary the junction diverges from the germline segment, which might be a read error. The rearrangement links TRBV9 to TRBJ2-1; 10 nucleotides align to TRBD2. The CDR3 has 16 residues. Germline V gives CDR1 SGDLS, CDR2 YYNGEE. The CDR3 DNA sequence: TGTGCCAGCAGCGTAGCAGCGGGAGGGTCCTCCAATGAGCAGTTCTTC. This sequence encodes CASSVAAGGSSNEQFF. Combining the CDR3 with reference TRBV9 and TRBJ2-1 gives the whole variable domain DSGVTQTPKHLITATGQRVTLRCSPRSGDLSVYWYQQSLDQGLQFLIQYYNGEERAKGNILERFSAQQFPDLHSELNLSSLELGDSALYFCASSVAAGGSSNEQFFGPGTRLTVL.

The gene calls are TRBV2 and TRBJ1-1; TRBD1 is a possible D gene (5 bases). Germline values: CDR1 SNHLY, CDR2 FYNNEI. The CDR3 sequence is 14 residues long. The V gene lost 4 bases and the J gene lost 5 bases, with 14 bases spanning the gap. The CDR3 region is CASSVYIAGTEAFF. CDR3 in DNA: TGTGCCAGCAGTGTGTACATCGCAGGGACTGAAGCTTTCTTT.

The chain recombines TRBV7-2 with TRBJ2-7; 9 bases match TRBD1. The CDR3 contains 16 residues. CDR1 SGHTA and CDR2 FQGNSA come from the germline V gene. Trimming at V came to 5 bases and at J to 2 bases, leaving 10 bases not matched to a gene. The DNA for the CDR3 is TGTGCCAGCAGCCCAACCCCGTGGACAGGGGCCTACGAGCAGTACTTC. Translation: CASSPTPWTGAYEQYF.

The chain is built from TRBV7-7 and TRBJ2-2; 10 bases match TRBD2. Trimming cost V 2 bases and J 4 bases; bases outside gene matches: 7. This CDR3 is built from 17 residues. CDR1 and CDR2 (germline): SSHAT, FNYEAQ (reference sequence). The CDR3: CASSLWLAGDSTGELFF. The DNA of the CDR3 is TGTGCCAGCAGCTTATGGCTAGCGGGAGATAGCACCGGGGAGCTGTTTTTT.

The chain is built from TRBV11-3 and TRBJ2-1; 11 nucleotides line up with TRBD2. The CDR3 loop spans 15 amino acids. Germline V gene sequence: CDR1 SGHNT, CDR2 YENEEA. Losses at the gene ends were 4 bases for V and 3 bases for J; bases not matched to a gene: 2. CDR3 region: CASSYGTSGYNEQFF. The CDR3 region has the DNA TGTGCCAGCAGCTACGGGACTAGCGGCTACAATGAGCAGTTCTTC.

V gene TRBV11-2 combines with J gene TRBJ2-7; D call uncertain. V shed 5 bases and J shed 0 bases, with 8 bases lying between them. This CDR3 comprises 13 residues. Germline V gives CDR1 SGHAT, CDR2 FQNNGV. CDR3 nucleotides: TGTGCCAGCAGCCCTTACAGCTCCTACGAGCAGTACTTC. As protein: CASSPYSSYEQYF.

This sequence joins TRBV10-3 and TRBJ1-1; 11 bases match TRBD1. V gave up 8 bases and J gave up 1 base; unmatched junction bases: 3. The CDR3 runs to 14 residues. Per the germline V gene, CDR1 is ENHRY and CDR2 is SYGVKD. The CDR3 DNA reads TGTGCCATCGGACAGGGGGCGGGGAACACTGAAGCTTTCTTT. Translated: CAIGQGAGNTEAFF.

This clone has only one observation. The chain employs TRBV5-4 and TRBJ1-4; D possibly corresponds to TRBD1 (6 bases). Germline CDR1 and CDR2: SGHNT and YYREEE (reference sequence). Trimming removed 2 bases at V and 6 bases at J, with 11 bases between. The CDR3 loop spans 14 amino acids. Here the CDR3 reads CASSFGGGDEKLFF. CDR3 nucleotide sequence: TGTGCCAGCAGCTTTGGGGGCGGCGATGAAAAACTGTTTTTT.